What follows are 30 T cell receptor beta chains derived from one specimen sequenced in a study of cytomegalovirus exposure and HLA in healthy donors. Researchers ran the PCR with 60 Vbeta and 13 Jbeta primers. Data came from immunoSEQ multiplex PCR; TCRdb stores just in-frame clones and leaves some out. The sample carries around 170,000 clones, roughly four fifths recorded once. Sequencing was carried out using PBMCs. The origin of the receptors is a man aged 35-49 years in good health and CMV-seronegative.

The chain couples TRBV5-4 to TRBJ2-4, with D maybe TRBD2 (7 bases). The germline V gene has CDR1 SGHNT and CDR2 YYREEE (reference sequence). CDR3 size: 17 residues. V was shortened by 6 bases and J by 2 bases, with 21 bases between the two germline ends. The CDR3 region has the DNA TGTGCCAGCACCCCTTGGGGGGGCGGGAGACCCAAAAACATTCAGTACTTC. This translates into CASTPWGGGRPKNIQYF.

This clone occurred a few times. This chain connects TRBV6-5 to TRBJ2-2; TRBD1 might be the D (5 bases). This CDR3 is 15 amino acids long. From germline, CDR1 is MNHEY and CDR2 SVGAGI. Trimming took off 5 bases at V and 4 bases at J, with 14 bases between the two ends. In DNA form, the CDR3 reads TGTGCCAGCAGTGTCAGGGATTGGGGCACCGGGGAGCTGTTTTTT. Amino acid sequence: CASSVRDWGTGELFF.

Comment on this clone: The sample has other DNA sequences that encode this CDR3 too. This chain connects TRBV5-1 to TRBJ2-7; 9 bases fit TRBD2. In germline, CDR1 is SGHRS, CDR2 YFSETQ. V lost 1 base to trimming and J lost 1 base; unmatched junction nucleotides: 0. The CDR3 runs to 14 residues. As DNA, the CDR3 is TGCGCCAGCAGCTTGACTAGCGGGTCCTACGAGCAGTACTTC. Its protein is CASSLTSGSYEQYF. The whole variable domain, remainder taken from reference TRBV5-1 and TRBJ2-7, is KAGVTQTPRYLIKTRGQQVTLSCSPISGHRSVSWYQQTPGQGLQFLFEYFSETQRNKGNFPGRFSGRQFSNSRSEMNVSTLELGDSALYLCASSLTSGSYEQYFGPGTRLTVT.

The chain recombines TRBV6-5 with TRBJ1-3; unclear D gene. Germline V gene data show CDR1 as MNHEY and CDR2 as SVGAGI. The CDR3 spans 11 residues. Trimming removed 6 bases from V and 6 bases from J, with 6 bases in between. The CDR3 nucleotides are TGTGCCAGCAGGAGAGAAAACACCATATATTTT. Amino acid sequence: CASRRENTIYF.

V usage is TRBV7-7 and J usage is TRBJ2-7; 7 nucleotides agree with TRBD1. Germline lookup yields CDR1 SSHAT and CDR2 FNYEAQ (reference sequence). V lost 1 base to trimming and J lost 2 bases; unmatched junction nucleotides: 5. This CDR3 spans 15 amino acids. CDR3 amino acids: CASSLGDGTAYEQYF. DNA of the CDR3: TGTGCCAGCAGCTTAGGGGACGGGACAGCCTACGAGCAGTACTTC. The entire variable domain, with the rest obtained from reference TRBV7-7 and TRBJ2-7, is as follows: GAGVSQSPRYKVTKRGQDVTLRCDPISSHATLYWYQQALGQGPEFLTYFNYEAQPDKSGLPSDRFSAERPEGSISTLTIQRTEQRDSAMYRCASSLGDGTAYEQYFGPGTRLTVT.

This rearrangement joins TRBV7-8 to TRBJ2-2; the match to TRBD2 covers 8 bases. Germline V gene data show CDR1 as SGHVS and CDR2 as FQNEAQ. With 2 bases clipped from V and 4 bases from J, the junction kept 3 bases outside the gene matches. The CDR3 has 15 residues. The CDR3 DNA is TGTGCCAGCAGCTTAAGCAGCGGGGGCACCGGGGAGCTGTTTTTT. Its protein product is CASSLSSGGTGELFF.

The chain carries TRBV6-5 and TRBJ1-3; tentative D call: TRBD1 (6 bases). Germline V lookup: CDR1 MNHEY, CDR2 SVGAGI. Trimming stripped 6 bases from V and 9 bases from J, with 15 bases between. The CDR3 runs 13 residues. CDR3 in DNA: TGTGCCAGCAGCACCGACAGGATGGGCACCATATATTTT. This sequence encodes CASSTDRMGTIYF.

In DNA, the CDR3 is TGTGCCAGCAGGGGGAGGGGGGCCACTGAAGCTTTCTTT. Translating it yields CASRGRGATEAFF. The chain combines TRBV27 with TRBJ1-1; D may be TRBD1 (6 bases). Germline loops: CDR1 MNHEY, CDR2 SMNVEV (reference sequence). V was trimmed by 6 bases and J by 4 bases, leaving 12 bases between them. The CDR3 covers 13 residues.

The chain is built from TRBV13 and TRBJ1-1; D not certain. The CDR3 spans 13 residues. CDR1 is PRHDT and CDR2 is FYEKMQ in the germline V gene (reference sequence). V was shortened by 0 bases and J by 11 bases, with 13 bases between the two germline ends. The CDR3 loop is CASSLGPSRTAFF. The CDR3 DNA reads TGTGCCAGCAGCTTAGGGCCCTCCCGTACTGCTTTCTTT. The complete variable domain, with remaining parts taken from reference TRBV13 and TRBJ1-1, reads AAGVIQSPRHLIKEKRETATLKCYPIPRHDTVYWYQQGPGQDPQFLISFYEKMQSDKGSIPDRFSAQQFSDYHSELNMSSLELGDSALYFCASSLGPSRTAFFGQGTRLTVV.

This chain joins TRBV7-3 and TRBJ2-3; D perhaps matches TRBD1 (6 bases). Germline CDR1 and CDR2: SGHTA and FQGTGA. The CDR3 is 15 residues long. V lost 5 bases and J lost 4, with 16 bases in between. The CDR3 DNA follows: TGTGCCAGCAGCCCGACAGGTCTGAGCTCAGATACGCAGTATTTT. It translates to CASSPTGLSSDTQYF.

This chain joins TRBV7-6 and TRBJ2-2, with 11 bases identical to TRBD1. From germline, CDR1 is SGHVS and CDR2 FNYEAQ. The junction had 3 bases not matched to a gene; V was cut back by 5 bases and J by 4 bases. This CDR3 is 15 amino acids long. As DNA, the CDR3 is TGTGCCAGCAGCCCCGGGACAGGGGGCACCGGGGAGCTGTTTTTT. Protein product: CASSPGTGGTGELFF.

This sequence joins TRBV7-2 and TRBJ1-2; 11 bases are shared with TRBD1. Germline V gene data show CDR1 as SGHTA and CDR2 as FQGNSA. V lost 5 bases to trimming and J lost 7 bases; unmatched junction nucleotides: 9. This CDR3 comprises 15 residues. DNA of the CDR3: TGTGCCAGCAGCCCTGAGGGACAGGGGGTTGGTGGCTACACCTTC. Protein product: CASSPEGQGVGGYTF.

The chain uses TRBV11-2 and TRBJ2-1; no clear D. V was trimmed by 0 bases and J by 0 bases, leaving 6 bases between them. The CDR3 consists of 15 residues. The germline V gene has CDR1 SGHAT and CDR2 FQNNGV. Written as DNA, the CDR3 is TGTGCCAGCAGCTTAGATCAGGCCTCCTACAATGAGCAGTTCTTC. This codes for CASSLDQASYNEQFF. Filled out from reference TRBV11-2 and TRBJ2-1, the complete variable domain reads EAGVAQSPRYKIIEKRQSVAFWCNPISGHATLYWYQQILGQGPKLLIQFQNNGVVDDSQLPKDRFSAERLKGVDSTLKIQPAKLEDSAVYLCASSLDQASYNEQFFGPGTRLTVL.

The chain links TRBV28 to TRBJ1-5; the D is unclear. The CDR3 extends over 14 amino acids. V was cut by 5 bases and J by 3 bases, with 11 bases left in between. CDR1 MDHEN and CDR2 SYDVKM come from the germline V gene. The CDR3 here is CASSLFGINQPQHF. CDR3 in DNA: TGTGCCAGCAGTCTATTCGGGATCAATCAGCCCCAGCATTTT.

Note on this clone: Within the sample, other DNA sequences also encode this same CDR3. The V and J genes are TRBV7-9 and TRBJ2-3; 9 nucleotides match TRBD2. V lost 1 base and J lost 3; bases outside the gene matches: 5. This CDR3 has 16 amino acids. In germline, CDR1 is SEHNR, CDR2 FQNEAQ (reference sequence). The CDR3 loop reads CASSLGVSGRTDTQYF. The CDR3 bases are TGTGCCAGCAGCTTAGGGGTTAGCGGGAGAACAGATACGCAGTATTTT.

The chain couples TRBV19 to TRBJ2-1, with D tentatively TRBD2 (6 bases). CDR3 size: 17 residues. With 1 base removed from V and 3 bases from J, the gap between germline ends came to 16 bases. CDR1 and CDR2 from the germline V gene are LNHDA and SQIVND (reference sequence). This CDR3 is CASSIGALANHYNEQFF. DNA of the CDR3: TGTGCCAGTAGTATAGGGGCTCTAGCGAACCACTACAATGAGCAGTTCTTC.

The rearrangement links TRBV27 to TRBJ2-5, with 7 bases lining up with TRBD2. The J call may be faulty, since TRBJ2-7 better matches the DNA end. The length of the CDR3 is 14 residues. From germline, CDR1 is MNHEY and CDR2 SMNVEV (reference sequence). The CDR3 loop reads CASSPTSMRYEQYF. The CDR3 DNA follows: TGTGCCAGCAGTCCGACTAGCATGCGCTACGAGCAGTACTTC.

The J gene is TRBJ2-2, the V gene TRBV5-1; D unclear. Germline V gene sequence: CDR1 SGHRS, CDR2 YFSETQ. There are 16 residues in the CDR3. The germline V and J ends were trimmed by 0 bases and 4 bases, with 13 bases remaining between them. The CDR3 DNA reads TGCGCCAGCAGCTTGGTTGCGGATCGCTCCACCGGGGAGCTGTTTTTT. This gives the protein CASSLVADRSTGELFF.

The CDR3 loop is CASSIRESGSTHEQYF. The CDR3 region has the DNA TGTGCCAGCAGCATACGCGAAAGCGGGAGTACACACGAGCAGTACTTC. The gene calls are TRBV11-2 and TRBJ2-7; 8 nucleotides align to TRBD2. V shed 5 bases and J 5 bases; nucleotides not matched to a gene: 14. In germline, CDR1 is SGHAT, CDR2 FQNNGV. The CDR3 runs to 16 residues.

The chain employs TRBV14 and TRBJ2-7, with TRBD2 matching over 8 bases. V lost 4 bases to trimming and J lost 3 bases; unmatched junction nucleotides: 8. Germline CDR1 SGHDN, CDR2 FVKESK. The CDR3 is 15 amino acids. The CDR3 protein is CASSRTSGVLYEQYF. The CDR3, as DNA: TGTGCCAGCAGCCGAACTAGCGGAGTACTCTACGAGCAGTACTTC.

The rearrangement joins TRBV27 to TRBJ1-5, with TRBD1 matching 9 bases. Germline assignment: CDR1 MNHEY and CDR2 SMNVEV (reference sequence). Trimming at V came to 6 bases and at J to 1 base, leaving 7 bases not matched to a gene. The CDR3 extends over 16 amino acids. CDR3 DNA: TGTGCCAGCAGAGTCACAGGGGGCCGAAGCAATCAGCCCCAGCATTTT. It translates to CASRVTGGRSNQPQHF.

This chain links TRBV30 with TRBJ2-1, with 10 nucleotides matching TRBD2. The germline CDR1 and CDR2 sequences are GTSNPN and SVGIG (reference sequence). The CDR3 runs to 14 residues. V gave up 0 bases and J gave up 8 bases; unmatched junction bases: 4. The CDR3 region is CAWSVLAGLDEQFF. The DNA for the CDR3 is TGTGCCTGGAGTGTACTAGCGGGACTGGATGAGCAGTTCTTC.

The V and J genes are TRBV5-1 and TRBJ2-5; 11 bases are a match to TRBD2. The CDR3 runs 15 residues. In germline, CDR1 is SGHRS, CDR2 YFSETQ. J lost 5 bases, V lost 1 base, and 4 bases had no gene match. CDR3 sequence (DNA): TGCGCCAGCAGCTTGACTAGCGGGAGTGGGGAGACCCAGTACTTC. This sequence encodes CASSLTSGSGETQYF.

The chain employs TRBV2 and TRBJ1-4; D gene unclear. Germline CDR1 is SNHLY and CDR2 is FYNNEI. V lost 6 bases and J lost 8, with 10 bases in between. The CDR3 runs 12 residues. The CDR3, as DNA: TGTGCCAGCAGAGCAGGACTCGAAAAACTGTTTTTT. Protein: CASRAGLEKLFF.

This clone was counted only a few times. The V call is TRBV11-2, the J call TRBJ2-7; D call uncertain. The CDR3 is 11 amino acids. The V gene lost 5 bases and the J gene lost 4 bases, with 6 bases spanning the gap. The germline gives CDR1 SGHAT, CDR2 FQNNGV. Written as DNA, the CDR3 is TGTGCCAGCAGCAACCAGTACGAGCAGTACTTC. This codes for CASSNQYEQYF.

Of note for this clone: Mismatch with germline at one junction end may stem from a read error. The chain combines TRBV5-1 with TRBJ2-4; D may be TRBD2 (5 bases). The CDR3 contains 14 residues. Per germline, CDR1 SGHRS and CDR2 YFSETQ. The CDR3 bases are TGCGCCAGCAGCTCCGGGATACCCAAAAACAGTCAGTACTTC. This codes for CASSSGIPKNSQYF.

Here the CDR3 DNA reads TGTGCCAGCAGTGAAGAAAGGAGGTGGAATGAGCAGTTCTTC. Residues: CASSEERRWNEQFF. The chain couples TRBV2 to TRBJ2-1; the D gene is possibly TRBD2 (5 bases). Germline-derived CDR1 and CDR2 are SNHLY and FYNNEI. The CDR3 has 14 amino acids. The germline V and J ends were trimmed by 1 base and 7 bases, with 11 bases remaining between them.

The sample holds one count of this clone. The chain is built from TRBV5-4 and TRBJ1-3; TRBD1 might be the D (6 bases). CDR1 is SGHNT and CDR2 is YYREEE in the germline V gene (reference sequence). The V end lost 0 bases, the J end lost 1 base, and 11 bases lay between the germline ends. The CDR3 runs to 16 residues. The CDR3: CASSLGGQGSGNTIYF. CDR3 nucleotides: TGTGCCAGCAGCTTGGGGGGGCAAGGGTCTGGAAACACCATATATTTT. The full variable domain, in which reference TRBV5-4 and TRBJ1-3 provide the parts outside the CDR3, is ETGVTQSPTHLIKTRGQQVTLRCSSQSGHNTVSWYQQALGQGPQFIFQYYREEENGRGNFPPRFSGLQFPNYSSELNVNALELDDSALYLCASSLGGQGSGNTIYFGEGSWLTVV.

This chain connects TRBV6-5 to TRBJ2-2; no clear D gene. Germline V gives CDR1 MNHEY, CDR2 SVGAGI. The V gene lost 0 bases and the J gene lost 7 bases, with 9 bases spanning the gap. The CDR3 totals 14 residues. The CDR3: CASSYSRESGELFF. DNA of the CDR3: TGTGCCAGCAGTTACTCGAGAGAAAGCGGGGAGCTGTTTTTT.

This clone has more than one count but fewer than ten. This chain links TRBV5-1 with TRBJ2-1, with D uncertain. The CDR3 spans 14 residues. Germline-derived CDR1 and CDR2 are SGHRS and YFSETQ. V dropped 4 bases and J dropped 10 bases, with 18 bases sitting between them. CDR3 nucleotide sequence: TGCGCCAGCAGCCCCGACCGGGTCCGCGGCGAGCAGTTCTTC. Protein: CASSPDRVRGEQFF. Combining the CDR3 with reference TRBV5-1 and TRBJ2-1 gives the whole variable domain KAGVTQTPRYLIKTRGQQVTLSCSPISGHRSVSWYQQTPGQGLQFLFEYFSETQRNKGNFPGRFSGRQFSNSRSEMNVSTLELGDSALYLCASSPDRVRGEQFFGPGTRLTVL.